Listed here is a single TCR beta chain. Its specific antigen is unknown. No base qualities exist here, and no much larger clone lies one base off it. The sample is drawn from a study of T cells in Graves' hyperthyroidism and ophthalmopathy (dated by TCRdb to the late 2010s). For the wider study: Peripheral blood samples were taken at the time of initial diagnosis, prior to any treatment. To identify distinguishing TCR V-J signatures, a discovery cohort of some 100 patients was used, comprising some 45 with Graves' ophthalmopathy and around 57 with stable Graves' hyperthyroidism. Prospective prediction of ophthalmopathy was tested in an independent validation cohort of under 20 hyperthyroidism patients and 17 patients who later progressed to ophthalmopathy. For training and testing, the 100 or so patients in the discovery cohort were randomly divided in a 7:3 ratio. In six Graves' hyperthyroidism patients, the study also compared T-cell repertoires from thyroid tissue with T-cell repertoires from blood. Once sampling was done, hyperthyroidism patients were given methimazole at a starting dose of 30 mg daily, whereas ophthalmopathy patients were given high-dose intravenous methylprednisolone. According to the paper, TCR Vbeta CDR3 sequencing was carried out on some 140 peripheral blood samples, which came from some 41 ophthalmopathy, some 73 hyperthyroidism and about 17 progressor patients.

Overall study results and their limits: Sample size was not statistically predetermined, and blinding of investigators to group allocation was not performed. Ophthalmopathy was separated from stable hyperthyroidism by a 13 V-J signature model, with approximately 85% sensitivity and about 81% specificity obtained in cross-validation and 80%/75% obtained in testing. Most expanded thyroid clonotypes (frequency above 0.001) were also found in blood, which suggests that blood repertoires may mirror thyroid immune responses. In validation, the model predicted progression to ophthalmopathy with approximately 70% sensitivity and over 72% specificity, a median of about 6.7 months before onset.

In the ophthalmopathy patients, disease was moderately to severely active, with a Clinical Activity Score of 3 or more, a NOSPECS grade of 4 or more, and a duration of less than 3 months. The study excluded patients with uncontrolled infections, other autoimmune diseases, pregnancy or lactation. Diagnoses relied on clinical symptoms, serum thyroxine and TRAb, thyroid ultrasound and orbital computed tomography. Ficoll-Paque density gradient centrifugation was used to isolate PBMCs from 8 to 10 ml of fresh peripheral blood. Total RNA was extracted with Trizol reagent, and quality was checked on an Agilent 2100 Bioanalyzer. The TCR beta CDR3 regions were amplified from RNA transcripts. A first-round RT-PCR of the TCR CDR3 used the HTBI primer set with the Qiagen OneStep RT-PCR kit. Libraries were constructed in a second round of multiplex PCR, after which size selection and purification were performed. Libraries were sequenced paired-end with 100 bp reads on an Illumina HiSeq2000. The paper's data handling went like this. Raw data were processed with SOAPnuke, discarding reads with adapters, uncalled bases, mean Phred below 15, or no exact constant-primer or identifier match. COPE v1.2.5 was used to merge high-quality paired reads, and clonotypes were defined as unique nucleotide sequences. Clonotypes were aligned to IMGT TRBV, TRBD and TRBJ reference segments using MiTCR v1.1. Analysis was restricted to V-J combinations with a frequency above 0.0001, which covered 99.2% of repertoires. A TCS score was defined as the ratio between F50 (clonal expansion) and ExV (chaos), using BLOSUM62-based TCRdist between CDR3 peptides within each V-J. Welch's t-statistics and random forest reduced fewer than 550 V-J features to 10 to 15, which were used in a naive Bayes classifier (R e1071). TCRdb reprocessed the public reads (quality trimming at Q25 with fastp, clone calling with MiXCR) and kept in-frame beta chains. CDR3 protein sequences are deduplicated, and each keeps its most common genes and DNA. These V and J calls rely on TCRdb rather than the paper's analysis. The sample data list fewer than 700,000 distinct CDR3 sequences, and under 20% of these were observed just once. The ten largest account for 17% of the sample.

Sequencing used blood. The receptor's source is a woman aged 18-35 years with Graves' ophthalmopathy.

The CDR3: CASTHGGAYNEQFF. The DNA is TGTGCCAGCACCCACGGGGGGGCCTACAATGAGCAGTTCTTC. In this chain, TRBV6-1 is recombined with TRBJ2-1; a stretch of 8 junction bases matches TRBD2. At the junction V is shortened by 7 bases and J by 2 bases; bases outside the gene matches: 4. The CDR3 goes from the cysteine to the phenylalanine over 14 residues. Just CDR3 DNA is preserved here, 42 bases in frame from base 1. The germline V gene sets CDR1 to MNHNS and CDR2 to SASEGT.